A single sample gave rise to the 9 T cell receptor beta chains below, sequenced in a study of T cell responses to AZD1222 COVID-19 vaccine. The protocol was immunoSEQ multiplex PCR, while the TCRdb copy is restricted to in-frame clones and leaves out a portion. The repertoire has about 52,000 clones, 80% to 90% of them found once; the top ten carry approximately 2.6%. The material sequenced was peripheral blood, taken 28 days after the second AZD1222 dose. Source of these receptors: an adult who received the AZD1222 COVID-19 vaccine.

This chain links TRBV12-1 with TRBJ1-5; TRBD1 is the table's D call and was not checked against the DNA. TRBV12-1 is recorded as a pseudogene. CDR3 length equals 13 residues. CDR3 in DNA: TGTGCCAGCAGCTCCAGGCATCATCAGCCCCAGCATTTT. As protein: CASSSRHHQPQHF.

The chain joins TRBV19 to TRBJ2-3, with 10 bases aligning to TRBD1. Germline V gives CDR1 LNHDA, CDR2 SQIVND (reference sequence). Unmatched junction bases numbered 4, after V lost 0 bases and J lost 4 bases. The CDR3 is made up of 16 amino acids. CDR3 nucleotides: TGTGCCAGTAGTATAGATCGTGGGACAGGGGCAGATACGCAGTATTTT. This gives the protein CASSIDRGTGADTQYF.

This clone appeared a single time. The same CDR3 arises from other DNA sequences in this sample as well. V is TRBV3-1 (or the pseudogene TRBV3-2) and J is TRBJ2-7; the match to TRBD2 covers 10 bases. The CDR3 runs to 14 residues. Germline values: CDR1 LGHDT, CDR2 YNNKEL (reference sequence). J was trimmed by 2 bases and V by 4 bases; bases with no gene match: 2. The chain's CDR3 is CASSPSGRAYEQYF. The CDR3 DNA sequence: TGTGCCAGCAGCCCCAGCGGGAGGGCCTACGAGCAGTACTTC.

The chain joins TRBV10-3 to TRBJ2-1, with 9 bases identical to TRBD1. Germline V lookup: CDR1 ENHRY, CDR2 SYGVKD. This CDR3 spans 13 amino acids. J lost 6 bases, V lost 7 bases, and 4 bases had no gene match. CDR3 sequence: CAINRGLGNEQFF. For the CDR3, the DNA is TGTGCCATCAACAGGGGGCTCGGCAATGAGCAGTTCTTC.

The chain uses TRBV14 and TRBJ2-7; 11 positions agree with TRBD2. The CDR3 loop spans 15 amino acids. Germline-derived CDR1 and CDR2 are SGHDN and FVKESK. The junction had 2 bases not matched to a gene; V was cut back by 2 bases and J by 2 bases. CDR3 protein: CASSQLAGGPYEQYF. CDR3 bases: TGTGCCAGCAGCCAACTAGCGGGAGGCCCCTACGAGCAGTACTTC.

This clone showed up just once. The chain combines TRBV11-2 with TRBJ2-3, with 8 nucleotides matching TRBD2. The CDR3 is 15 amino acids. The germline CDR1 and CDR2 sequences are SGHAT and FQNNGV. Germline trimming cut 5 bases from V and 7 bases from J; bases unmatched to any gene: 11. The CDR3 coding sequence is TGTGCCAGCAGCCCTGCTGGCGGGGGGACCTATACGCAGTATTTT. The encoded protein is CASSPAGGGTYTQYF.

CDR3 sequence: CASRPVGGSYEQYF. CDR3 in DNA: TGTGCCAGCAGGCCCGTAGGAGGCTCCTACGAGCAGTACTTC. The chain couples TRBV7-8 to TRBJ2-7, with D maybe TRBD2 (5 bases). The V gene lost 6 bases and the J gene lost 0 bases, with 12 bases spanning the gap. Looked up from germline, CDR1 is SGHVS and CDR2 is FQNEAQ. The CDR3 totals 14 residues.

The gene calls are TRBV5-4 and TRBJ2-5; 14 positions match TRBD2. Unmatched junction bases numbered 9, after V lost 3 bases and J lost 5 bases. CDR1 and CDR2 from the germline V gene are SGHNT and YYREEE (reference sequence). The CDR3 is made up of 17 amino acids. The CDR3 DNA is TGTGCCAGCAGCTCCCAGACTAGCGGGAGGGCCCGGGAGACCCAGTACTTC. Translation: CASSSQTSGRARETQYF.

This chain links TRBV12-2 with TRBJ2-3; TRBD2, the table's D call, was not compared with the DNA. TRBV12-2 is a pseudogene segment. This CDR3 has 20 amino acids. Here the CDR3 DNA reads TGTGCAAGTCGCTTACCCCCGGGGGGGAGGGCACCTATTAGCACAGATACGCAGTATTTT. Its protein product is CASRLPPGGRAPISTDTQYF.